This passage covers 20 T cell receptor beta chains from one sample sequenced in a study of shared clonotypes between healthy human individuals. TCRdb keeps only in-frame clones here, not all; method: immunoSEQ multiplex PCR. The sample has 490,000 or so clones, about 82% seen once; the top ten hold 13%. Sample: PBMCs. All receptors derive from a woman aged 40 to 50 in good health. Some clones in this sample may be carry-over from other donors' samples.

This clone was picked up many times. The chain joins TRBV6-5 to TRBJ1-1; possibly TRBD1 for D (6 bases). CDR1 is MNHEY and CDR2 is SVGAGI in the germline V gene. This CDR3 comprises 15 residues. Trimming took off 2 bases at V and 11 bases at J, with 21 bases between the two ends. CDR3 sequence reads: CASSYQIQGTLNAFF. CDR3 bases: TGTGCCAGCAGTTACCAGATTCAGGGGACGCTAAACGCTTTCTTT.

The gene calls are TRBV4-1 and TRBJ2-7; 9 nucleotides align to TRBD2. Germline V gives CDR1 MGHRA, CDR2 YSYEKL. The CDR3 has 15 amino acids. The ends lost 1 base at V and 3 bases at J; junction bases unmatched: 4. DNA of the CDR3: TGCGCCAGCAGCCAAGGGCGGGGGGGGTTCTACGAGCAGTACTTC. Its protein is CASSQGRGGFYEQYF.

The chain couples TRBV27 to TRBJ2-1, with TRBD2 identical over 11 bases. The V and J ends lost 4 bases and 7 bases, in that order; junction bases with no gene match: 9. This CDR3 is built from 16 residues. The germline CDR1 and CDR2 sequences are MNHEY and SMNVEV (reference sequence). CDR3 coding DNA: TGTGCCAGCAGTTACATTAAACTAGCGGGGGCAAATGAGCAGTTCTTC. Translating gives CASSYIKLAGANEQFF.

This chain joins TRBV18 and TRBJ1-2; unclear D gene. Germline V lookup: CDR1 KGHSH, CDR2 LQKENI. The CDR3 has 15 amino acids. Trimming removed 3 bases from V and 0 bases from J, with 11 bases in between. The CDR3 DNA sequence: TGTGCCAGCTCACCCCGTAGGGAACCTAACTATGGCTACACCTTC. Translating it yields CASSPRREPNYGYTF.

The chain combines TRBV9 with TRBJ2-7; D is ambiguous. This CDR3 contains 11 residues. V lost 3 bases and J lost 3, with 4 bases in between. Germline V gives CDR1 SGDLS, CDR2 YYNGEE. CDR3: CASSGDYEQYF. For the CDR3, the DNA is TGTGCCAGCAGCGGCGACTACGAGCAGTACTTC.

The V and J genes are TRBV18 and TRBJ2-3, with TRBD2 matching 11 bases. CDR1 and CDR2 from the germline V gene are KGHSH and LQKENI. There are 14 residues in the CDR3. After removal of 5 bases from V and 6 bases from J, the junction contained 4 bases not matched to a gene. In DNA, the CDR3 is TGTGCCAGCTCATCGACTAGCGGGGCGGATACGCAGTATTTT. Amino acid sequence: CASSSTSGADTQYF. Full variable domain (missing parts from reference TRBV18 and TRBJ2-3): NAGVMQNPRHLVRRRGQEARLRCSPMKGHSHVYWYRQLPEEGLKFMVYLQKENIIDESGMPKERFSAEFPKEGPSILRIQQVVRGDSAAYFCASSSTSGADTQYFGPGTRLTVL.

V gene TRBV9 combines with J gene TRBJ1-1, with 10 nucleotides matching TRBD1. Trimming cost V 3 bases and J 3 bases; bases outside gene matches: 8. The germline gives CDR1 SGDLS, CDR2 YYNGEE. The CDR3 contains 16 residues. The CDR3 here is CASSARTGGPYTEAFF. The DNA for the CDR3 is TGTGCCAGCAGCGCCAGGACAGGGGGACCCTACACTGAAGCTTTCTTT. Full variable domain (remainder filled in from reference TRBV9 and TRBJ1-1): DSGVTQTPKHLITATGQRVTLRCSPRSGDLSVYWYQQSLDQGLQFLIQYYNGEERAKGNILERFSAQQFPDLHSELNLSSLELGDSALYFCASSARTGGPYTEAFFGQGTRLTVV.

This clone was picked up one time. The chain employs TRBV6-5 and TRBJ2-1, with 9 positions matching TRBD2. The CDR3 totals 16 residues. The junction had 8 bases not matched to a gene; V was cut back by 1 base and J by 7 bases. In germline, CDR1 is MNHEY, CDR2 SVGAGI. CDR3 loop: CASSYLSGGSGNEQFF. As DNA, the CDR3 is TGTGCCAGCAGTTACTTGAGCGGGGGGTCGGGGAATGAGCAGTTCTTC.

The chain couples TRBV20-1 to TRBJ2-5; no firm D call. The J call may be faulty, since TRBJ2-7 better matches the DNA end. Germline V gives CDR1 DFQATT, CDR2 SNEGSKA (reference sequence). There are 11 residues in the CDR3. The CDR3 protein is CSARLGDEQYF. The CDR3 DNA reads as TGCAGTGCTAGATTGGGCGACGAGCAGTACTTC.

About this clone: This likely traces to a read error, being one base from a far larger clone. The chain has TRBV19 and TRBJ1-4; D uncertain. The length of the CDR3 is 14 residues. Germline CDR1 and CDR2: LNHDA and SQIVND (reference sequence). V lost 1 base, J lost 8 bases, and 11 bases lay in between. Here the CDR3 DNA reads TGTGCCAGTAGTATAGGGGCTTCTGAAGAAAAACTGTTTTTT. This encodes CASSIGASEEKLFF.

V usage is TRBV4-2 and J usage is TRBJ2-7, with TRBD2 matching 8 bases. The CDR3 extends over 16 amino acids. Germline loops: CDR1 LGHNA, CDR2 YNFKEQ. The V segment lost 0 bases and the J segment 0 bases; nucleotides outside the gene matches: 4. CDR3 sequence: CASSQEVGTSSYEQYF. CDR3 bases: TGTGCCAGCAGCCAAGAAGTAGGGACTAGCTCCTACGAGCAGTACTTC.

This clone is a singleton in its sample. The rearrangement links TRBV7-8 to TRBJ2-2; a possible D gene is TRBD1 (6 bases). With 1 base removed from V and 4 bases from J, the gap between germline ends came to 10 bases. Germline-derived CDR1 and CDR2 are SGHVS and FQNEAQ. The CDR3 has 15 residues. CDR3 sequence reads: CASSLVQGLTGELFF. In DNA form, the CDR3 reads TGTGCCAGCAGCTTAGTACAGGGTCTCACCGGGGAGCTGTTTTTT.

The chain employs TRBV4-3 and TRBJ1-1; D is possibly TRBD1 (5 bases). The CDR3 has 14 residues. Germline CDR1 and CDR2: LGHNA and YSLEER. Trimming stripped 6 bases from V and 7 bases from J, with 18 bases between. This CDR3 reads CASSQGGVVDEAFF. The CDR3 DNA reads TGCGCCAGCAGTCAGGGCGGGGTGGTGGATGAAGCTTTCTTT.

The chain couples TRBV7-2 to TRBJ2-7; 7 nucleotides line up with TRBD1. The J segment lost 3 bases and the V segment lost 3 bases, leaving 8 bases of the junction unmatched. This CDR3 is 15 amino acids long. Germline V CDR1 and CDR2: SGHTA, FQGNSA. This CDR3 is CASSFTGVLNYEQYF. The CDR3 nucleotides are TGTGCCAGCAGCTTTACAGGGGTCTTAAACTACGAGCAGTACTTC.

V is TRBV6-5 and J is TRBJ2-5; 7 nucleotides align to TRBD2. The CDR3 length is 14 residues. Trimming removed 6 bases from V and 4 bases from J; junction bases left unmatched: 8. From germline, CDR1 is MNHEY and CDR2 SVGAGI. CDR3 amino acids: CASRGLGRGETQYF. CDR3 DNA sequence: TGTGCCAGCAGAGGATTAGGGAGGGGAGAGACCCAGTACTTC.

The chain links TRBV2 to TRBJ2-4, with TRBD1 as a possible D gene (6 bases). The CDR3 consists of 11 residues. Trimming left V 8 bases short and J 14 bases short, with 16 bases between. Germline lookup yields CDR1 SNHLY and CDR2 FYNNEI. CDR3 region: CASSLGQMKYF. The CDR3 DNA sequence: TGTGCCAGCTCCCTAGGACAGATGAAGTACTTC.

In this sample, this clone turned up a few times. Here the CDR3 DNA reads TGTGCCTGGGATCCCGGGACAGAGAACACCGGGGAGCTGTTTTTT. Its translation is CAWDPGTENTGELFF. The genes are TRBV30 and TRBJ2-2, with 7 bases identical to TRBD1. The V segment lost 5 bases and the J segment 1 base; nucleotides outside the gene matches: 7. Looked up from germline, CDR1 is GTSNPN and CDR2 is SVGIG (reference sequence). CDR3 length equals 15 residues.

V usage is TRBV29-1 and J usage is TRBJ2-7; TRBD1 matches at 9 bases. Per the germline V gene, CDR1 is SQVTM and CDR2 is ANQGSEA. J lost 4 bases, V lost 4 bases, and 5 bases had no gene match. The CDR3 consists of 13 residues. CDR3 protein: CSVGTGGRYEQYF. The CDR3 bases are TGCAGCGTTGGAACAGGGGGCAGGTACGAGCAGTACTTC.

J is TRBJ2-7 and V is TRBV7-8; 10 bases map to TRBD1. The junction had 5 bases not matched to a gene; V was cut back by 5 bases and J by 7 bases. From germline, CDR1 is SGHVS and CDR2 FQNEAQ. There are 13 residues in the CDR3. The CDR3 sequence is CASSRQGAQEQYF. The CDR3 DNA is TGTGCCAGCAGCCGACAGGGGGCGCAGGAGCAGTACTTC.

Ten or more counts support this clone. This chain's CDR3 is CASSPGSTGELFF. The CDR3 DNA reads TGTGCCAGCTCCCCGGGGAGCACCGGGGAGCTGTTTTTT. This sequence joins TRBV6-4 and TRBJ2-2; D is perhaps TRBD2 (5 bases). V was shortened by 8 bases and J by 4 bases, with 11 bases between the two germline ends. CDR1 is MRHNA and CDR2 is SNTAGT in the germline V gene. The CDR3 extends over 13 amino acids.